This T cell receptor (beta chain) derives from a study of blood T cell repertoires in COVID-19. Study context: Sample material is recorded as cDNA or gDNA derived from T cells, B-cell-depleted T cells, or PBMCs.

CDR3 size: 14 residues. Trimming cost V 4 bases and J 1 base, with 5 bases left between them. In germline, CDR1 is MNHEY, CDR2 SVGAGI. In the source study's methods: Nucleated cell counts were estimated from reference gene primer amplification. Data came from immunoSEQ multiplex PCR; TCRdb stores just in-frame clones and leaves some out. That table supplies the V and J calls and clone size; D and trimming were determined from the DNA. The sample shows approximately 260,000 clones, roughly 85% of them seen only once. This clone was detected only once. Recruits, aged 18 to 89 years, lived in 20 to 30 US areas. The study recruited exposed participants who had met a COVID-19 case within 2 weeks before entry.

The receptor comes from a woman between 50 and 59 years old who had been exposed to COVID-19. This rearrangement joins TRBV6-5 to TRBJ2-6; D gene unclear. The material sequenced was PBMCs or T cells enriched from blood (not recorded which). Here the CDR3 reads CASSSQSGANVLTF. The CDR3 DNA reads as TGTGCCAGCAGTTCGCAGTCTGGGGCCAACGTCCTGACTTTC.